These 20 T cell receptor beta chains share one sample of origin, sequenced in a study of post-analysis software for immune sequencing data. Study observations and caveats: TRBV5-6, TRBV5-1 and TRBV20-1 were among a handful of TRBV segments more frequent in patients than controls.

Presence of unique molecular identifiers characterized the TCR beta cDNA libraries. TCRdb re-called the PCR reads with MiXCR, one entry per CDR3 protein. The top ten clones hold 4.6% of a sample with about 810,000 distinct CDR3 sequences, approximately 57% of them seen once. These receptors' targets are unknown. Sequences were obtained from blood. These receptors were obtained from a girl aged 10 to 17 with multiple sclerosis.

The gene calls are TRBV20-1 and TRBJ1-4, with TRBD1 as a possible D gene (5 bases). Trimming removed 0 bases at V and 3 bases at J, with 11 bases between. The CDR3 is 15 residues long. Germline-derived CDR1 and CDR2 are DFQATT and SNEGSKA (reference sequence). CDR3 protein: CSARDPGAPNEKLFF. In nucleotides, the CDR3 is TGCAGTGCTAGAGACCCTGGGGCTCCTAATGAAAAACTGTTTTTT.

The rearrangement links TRBV20-1 to TRBJ2-7; D is possibly TRBD1 (6 bases). The CDR3 has 14 residues. With 6 bases removed from V and 0 bases from J, the gap between germline ends came to 15 bases. Germline values: CDR1 DFQATT, CDR2 SNEGSKA (reference sequence). CDR3 amino acids: CSAKGETISYEQYF. The CDR3 nucleotides are TGCAGTGCCAAGGGGGAGACAATCTCCTACGAGCAGTACTTC.

The chain links TRBV5-1 to TRBJ2-5; the match to TRBD2 covers 10 bases. Near its end, the DNA agrees better with TRBJ2-7, so the J call may be wrong. The CDR3 sequence is 15 residues long. The V gene's germline CDR1 is SGHRS and CDR2 YFSETQ. The CDR3 spells CASRTLAGERYEQYF. The CDR3 DNA sequence: TGCGCCAGCAGAACCCTAGCGGGAGAGAGGTACGAGCAGTACTTC.

This clonotype has a handful of counts. This chain uses TRBV6-5 with TRBJ2-7, with D perhaps matching TRBD2 (6 bases). The V gene lost 5 bases and the J gene lost 3 bases, with 17 bases spanning the gap. Germline assignment: CDR1 MNHEY and CDR2 SVGAGI. CDR3 length: 15 amino acids. The CDR3 here is CASSPTAFSGYEQYF. The CDR3 DNA reads as TGTGCCAGCAGTCCCACCGCGTTTAGCGGCTACGAGCAGTACTTC.

In this sample, this clonotype turned up a few times. The chain employs TRBV29-1 and TRBJ2-5; no reliable D call. V lost 4 bases to trimming and J lost 1 base, with 10 bases between them. Germline V gene data show CDR1 as SQVTM and CDR2 as ANQGSEA. The CDR3 sequence is 13 residues long. The CDR3 protein is CSVVPAIQETQYF. CDR3 in DNA: TGCAGCGTTGTACCGGCGATCCAAGAGACCCAGTACTTC.

This chain joins TRBV21-1 and TRBJ2-7; the D segment call TRBD2 is taken from the table without a DNA check. TRBV21-1 is a pseudogene locus. The CDR3 consists of 16 residues. CDR3 protein: CASRSILAGDSYEQYF. DNA for the CDR3: TGTGCCAGCAGATCAATCCTAGCGGGGGACTCCTACGAGCAGTACTTC.

CDR3 in amino acids: CASSFERGSYEQYF. The CDR3 nucleotides are TGTGCCAGCAGCTTCGAGCGGGGTTCCTACGAGCAGTACTTC. This chain uses TRBV7-2 with TRBJ2-7; TRBD2 aligns across 7 bases. Germline V CDR1 and CDR2: SGHTA, FQGNSA. The junction had 3 bases not matched to a gene; V was cut back by 3 bases and J by 1 base. CDR3 length equals 14 residues. Filled out from reference TRBV7-2 and TRBJ2-7, the complete variable domain reads GAGVSQSPSNKVTEKGKDVELRCDPISGHTALYWYRQSLGQGLEFLIYFQGNSAPDKSGLPSDRFSAERTGGSVSTLTIQRTQQEDSAVYLCASSFERGSYEQYFGPGTRLTVT.

The chain is built from TRBV2 and TRBJ2-3; D call uncertain. V shed 7 bases and J shed 11 bases, with 13 bases lying between them. Germline V gene lookup returns CDR1 SNHLY and CDR2 FYNNEI. The CDR3 has 11 amino acids. The CDR3 DNA follows: TGTGCCAGCAAGGGTAGGGTAGGGCAGTATTTT. Translated, it gives CASKGRVGQYF.

This sequence joins TRBV6-1 and TRBJ2-1; 13 positions agree with TRBD2. J gave up 5 bases and V 6 bases, and 4 bases lay outside the gene matches. Germline V gives CDR1 MNHNS, CDR2 SASEGT. The CDR3 contains 15 residues. The CDR3 reads CASRRLAGGNNEQFF. CDR3 DNA: TGTGCCAGCAGAAGACTAGCGGGAGGCAACAATGAGCAGTTCTTC.

The gene calls are TRBV4-1 and TRBJ1-2, with 11 bases aligning to TRBD1. Germline V gene data show CDR1 as MGHRA and CDR2 as YSYEKL. The CDR3 contains 15 residues. The junction had 6 bases not matched to a gene; V was cut back by 2 bases and J by 7 bases. CDR3 residues: CASSQRPDRGPGYTF. The CDR3 region has the DNA TGCGCCAGCAGCCAACGACCGGACAGGGGGCCTGGCTACACCTTC.

The rearrangement joins TRBV21-1 to TRBJ2-5; TRBD1, the table's D call, lacks a check against the DNA. TRBV21-1 is labeled a pseudogene. The CDR3 consists of 17 residues. The chain's CDR3 is CASSKALSRDRVSQQYF. The DNA of the CDR3 is TGTGCCAGCAGCAAAGCGCTTTCAAGGGACAGGGTCTCCCAGCAGTACTTC.

V gene TRBV5-1 combines with J gene TRBJ1-1, with D possibly matching TRBD1 (5 bases). This CDR3 is 12 amino acids long. The V and J ends lost 5 bases and 11 bases respectively, with 16 bases between them. Germline V CDR1 and CDR2: SGHRS, YFSETQ. DNA for the CDR3: TGCGCCAGCAGTCCCTTAGGGGTGGTTGCTTTCTTT. This codes for CASSPLGVVAFF. Complete variable domain (other parts from reference TRBV5-1 and TRBJ1-1): KAGVTQTPRYLIKTRGQQVTLSCSPISGHRSVSWYQQTPGQGLQFLFEYFSETQRNKGNFPGRFSGRQFSNSRSEMNVSTLELGDSALYLCASSPLGVVAFFGQGTRLTVV.

This clonotype was picked up one time. The rearrangement links TRBV29-1 to TRBJ1-2; no firm D call. This CDR3 comprises 12 residues. V lost 7 bases to trimming and J lost 6 bases, with 15 bases between them. The V gene's germline CDR1 is SQVTM and CDR2 ANQGSEA. CDR3 coding DNA: TGCAGCGCCCACGTGGGGAAGGATGGCTACACCTTC. It translates to CSAHVGKDGYTF.

This clonotype is a singleton in its sample. The V call is TRBV18, the J call TRBJ2-7; 14 nucleotides agree with TRBD2. J was trimmed by 1 base and V by 6 bases; bases with no gene match: 8. The CDR3 is made up of 17 amino acids. Germline assignment: CDR1 KGHSH and CDR2 LQKENI. Here the CDR3 reads CASSSGTSGSGSYEQYF. CDR3 coding DNA: TGTGCCAGCTCGTCAGGGACTAGCGGGAGTGGGTCCTACGAGCAGTACTTC.

The V call is TRBV5-1, the J call TRBJ1-5, with D unresolved. CDR1 is SGHRS and CDR2 is YFSETQ in the germline V gene. The CDR3 covers 13 residues. V shed 0 bases and J shed 5 bases, with 6 bases lying between them. CDR3 amino acids: CASSLDNDQPQHF. CDR3 DNA: TGCGCCAGCAGCTTGGATAACGATCAGCCCCAGCATTTT.

The V call is TRBV28, the J call TRBJ2-4, with 9 bases matching TRBD2. The J segment lost 1 base and the V segment lost 1 base, leaving 11 bases of the junction unmatched. Germline V gives CDR1 MDHEN, CDR2 SYDVKM. This CDR3 comprises 19 residues. The CDR3 DNA reads TGTGCCAGCAGTTTATTTAGGGCCCCGAGCGGGAGGGCCAAAAACATTCAGTACTTC. Translation: CASSLFRAPSGRAKNIQYF.

The chain has TRBV12-3 or TRBV12-4 and TRBJ1-1; D unresolved. There are 14 residues in the CDR3. V was cut by 2 bases and J by 3 bases, with 10 bases left in between. CDR3 in DNA: TGTGCCAGCAGTTTAAGTACAGCTTACACTGAAGCTTTCTTT. It translates to CASSLSTAYTEAFF.

The rearrangement uses TRBV29-1 and TRBJ1-1; D is possibly TRBD1 (6 bases). Trimming removed 3 bases from V and 1 base from J, with 12 bases in between. This CDR3 is 14 amino acids long. Germline V lookup: CDR1 SQVTM, CDR2 ANQGSEA. CDR3 in amino acids: CSVDHRGTNTEAFF. The CDR3 coding sequence is TGCAGCGTTGATCATAGGGGGACGAACACTGAAGCTTTCTTT.

V usage is TRBV5-1 and J usage is TRBJ1-4, with TRBD1 matching over 9 bases. Germline CDR1 SGHRS, CDR2 YFSETQ. The CDR3 length is 15 residues. The V and J ends lost 0 bases and 8 bases, in that order; junction bases with no gene match: 5. The CDR3, as DNA: TGCGCCAGCAGCTTGGGGGGACAGGGTGGCGAAAAACTGTTTTTT. This sequence encodes CASSLGGQGGEKLFF.

The chain uses TRBV27 and TRBJ1-2; TRBD1 is a possible D gene (5 bases). V dropped 5 bases and J dropped 8 bases, with 18 bases sitting between them. This CDR3 spans 14 amino acids. Germline-derived CDR1 and CDR2 are MNHEY and SMNVEV (reference sequence). Written as DNA, the CDR3 is TGTGCCAGCAGTCCCGGGGACTCTCCTGAGGGCTACACCTTC. Translating it yields CASSPGDSPEGYTF.